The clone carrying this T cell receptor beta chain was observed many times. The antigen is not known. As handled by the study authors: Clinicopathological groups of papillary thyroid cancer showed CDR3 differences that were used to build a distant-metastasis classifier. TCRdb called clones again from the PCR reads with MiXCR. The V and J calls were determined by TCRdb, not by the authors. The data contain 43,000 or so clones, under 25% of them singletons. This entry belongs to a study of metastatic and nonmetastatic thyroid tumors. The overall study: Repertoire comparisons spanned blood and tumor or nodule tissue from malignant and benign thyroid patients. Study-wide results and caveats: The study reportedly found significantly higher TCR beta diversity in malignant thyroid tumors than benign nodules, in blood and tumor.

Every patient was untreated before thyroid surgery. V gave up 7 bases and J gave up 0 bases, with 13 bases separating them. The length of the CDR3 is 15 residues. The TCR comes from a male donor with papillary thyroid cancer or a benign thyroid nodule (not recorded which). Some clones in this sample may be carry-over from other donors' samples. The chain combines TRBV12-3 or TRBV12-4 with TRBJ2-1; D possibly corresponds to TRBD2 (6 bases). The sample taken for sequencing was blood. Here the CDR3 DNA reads TGTGCCAGCATACCGGCCGGGGGCTCCTACAATGAGCAGTTCTTC. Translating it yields CASIPAGGSYNEQFF.